These 14 T cell receptor beta chains came from one sample sequenced in a study of OX40 agonist ivuxolimab in advanced cancers. Measured with immunoSEQ multiplex PCR; TCRdb has only the in-frame clones, and not every one. The sample has approximately 88,000 clones; over 75% are singletons. The source material was CD4+ or CD8+ T cells sorted from blood, sampled in a trial of the OX40 agonist ivuxolimab. The receptors originated from an adult with an advanced solid tumor such as melanoma, head and neck, liver or kidney cancer.

Written as DNA, the CDR3 is TGTGCCAGCAGCGCCCAGGGGGGCAACAATCAGCCCCAGCATTTT. Translating it yields CASSAQGGNNQPQHF. V gene TRBV7-2 combines with J gene TRBJ1-5; 7 bases are a match to TRBD1. CDR3 length equals 15 residues. With 5 bases clipped from V and 3 bases from J, the junction kept 7 bases outside the gene matches. CDR1 SGHTA and CDR2 FQGNSA come from the germline V gene.

The V and J genes are TRBV10-1 and TRBJ1-1; unclear D gene. The CDR3 spans 12 residues. The germline gives CDR1 WNHNN, CDR2 SYGVQD (reference sequence). V lost 0 bases, J lost 7 bases, and 6 bases lay in between. CDR3 sequence: CASSESQGEAFF. The CDR3 DNA sequence: TGCGCCAGCAGTGAGTCCCAAGGTGAAGCTTTCTTT.

V and J are TRBV12-5 and TRBJ2-3; D may be TRBD1 (5 bases). This CDR3 comprises 15 residues. The germline gives CDR1 LGHNT, CDR2 FRNRAP. V lost 6 bases and J 2 bases, leaving 15 bases between the germline ends. This CDR3 reads CASGPTDWVTDTQYF. The DNA of the CDR3 is TGTGCTAGTGGCCCGACAGACTGGGTCACAGATACGCAGTATTTT.

This chain joins TRBV28 and TRBJ1-2, with 7 bases that match TRBD1. Germline-derived CDR1 and CDR2 are MDHEN and SYDVKM. The junction had 4 bases not matched to a gene; V was cut back by 3 bases and J by 0 bases. The length of the CDR3 is 15 residues. CDR3 nucleotides: TGTGCCAGCAGTTTTCGAGGGGGCCCTAACTATGGCTACACCTTC. Protein sequence: CASSFRGGPNYGYTF.

V gene TRBV6-1 combines with J gene TRBJ1-2; 7 bases line up with TRBD1. The CDR3 has 12 amino acids. The junction had 2 bases not matched to a gene; V was cut back by 5 bases and J by 5 bases. Germline V gene lookup returns CDR1 MNHNS and CDR2 SASEGT. Written as DNA, the CDR3 is TGTGCCAGCAGTACAGGGGAGTATGGCTACACCTTC. Encoded protein: CASSTGEYGYTF.

This clone was counted a single time. The V call is TRBV4-1, the J call TRBJ1-2; possibly TRBD1 for D (5 bases). V was pared by 0 bases and J by 14 bases, with 16 bases between. CDR3 size: 13 residues. The germline V gene encodes CDR1 MGHRA and CDR2 YSYEKL. The CDR3 DNA is TGCGCCAGCAGCCAAGAATGGGGGACCGCTCATACCTTC. This encodes CASSQEWGTAHTF.

The V call is TRBV18, the J call TRBJ2-1; D may be TRBD2 (6 bases). With 6 bases removed from V and 4 bases from J, the gap between germline ends came to 16 bases. The germline V gene has CDR1 KGHSH and CDR2 LQKENI. The CDR3 totals 15 residues. CDR3 region: CASSPGVSGYNEQFF. CDR3 in DNA: TGTGCCAGCTCTCCCGGGGTTAGCGGTTACAATGAGCAGTTCTTC.

This clone was seen more than once but under ten times. The gene calls are TRBV19 and TRBJ1-5; D unresolved. This CDR3 is 15 amino acids long. Trimming shortened V by 6 bases and J by 0 bases, and 12 bases separated the two germline ends. Germline V CDR1 and CDR2: LNHDA, SQIVND (reference sequence). The CDR3 reads CASRLTRNSNQPQHF. The CDR3 DNA is TGTGCCAGTAGGCTTACAAGGAATAGCAATCAGCCCCAGCATTTT. Full variable domain (missing parts from reference TRBV19 and TRBJ1-5): DGGITQSPKYLFRKEGQNVTLSCEQNLNHDAMYWYRQDPGQGLRLIYYSQIVNDFQKGDIAEGYSVSREKKESFPLTVTSAQKNPTAFYLCASRLTRNSNQPQHFGDGTRLSIL.

This clone occurred once. The chain carries TRBV5-4 and TRBJ2-7; TRBD1 matches 7 bases. Germline CDR1 and CDR2: SGHNT and YYREEE (reference sequence). CDR3 length: 16 residues. Trimming at V came to 0 bases and at J to 6 bases, leaving 12 bases not matched to a gene. The CDR3 DNA follows: TGTGCCAGCAGCTTGGCGGGTGGGGCAGGGGGACGCGAGCAGTACTTC. It yields the protein CASSLAGGAGGREQYF.

The chain carries TRBV5-1 and TRBJ2-3; a weak D match, TRBD2 (6 bases). Per the germline V gene, CDR1 is SGHRS and CDR2 is YFSETQ. The CDR3 has 16 residues. Trimming took off 0 bases at V and 2 bases at J, with 13 bases between the two ends. CDR3 nucleotide sequence: TGCGCCAGCAGCTTGGGTCTTAGCGGAGCCACAGATACGCAGTATTTT. Its translation is CASSLGLSGATDTQYF.

The chain links TRBV5-4 to TRBJ2-3, with 7 bases fitting TRBD2. The CDR3 loop spans 15 amino acids. Unmatched junction bases numbered 7, after V lost 1 base and J lost 5 bases. Germline lookup yields CDR1 SGHNT and CDR2 YYREEE (reference sequence). The CDR3 DNA is TGTGCCAGCAGCTTGCGGGGGGAGAGGGAAGATACGCAGTATTTT. This gives the protein CASSLRGEREDTQYF. Filled out from reference TRBV5-4 and TRBJ2-3, the complete variable domain reads ETGVTQSPTHLIKTRGQQVTLRCSSQSGHNTVSWYQQALGQGPQFIFQYYREEENGRGNFPPRFSGLQFPNYSSELNVNALELDDSALYLCASSLRGEREDTQYFGPGTRLTVL.

V and J are TRBV2 and TRBJ2-1; 8 bases line up with TRBD2. Trimming cost V 6 bases and J 7 bases; bases outside gene matches: 8. The CDR3 has 14 amino acids. Germline lookup yields CDR1 SNHLY and CDR2 FYNNEI. CDR3 loop: CASRSGSSTNEQFF. The CDR3 DNA is TGTGCCAGCAGGAGCGGGAGTTCCACAAATGAGCAGTTCTTC.

CDR3 DNA: TGTGCCAGCAGTTTCGACAGGGAACTCTATGGCTACACCTTC. Its translation: CASSFDRELYGYTF. This chain connects TRBV27 to TRBJ1-2, with TRBD1 identical over 7 bases. The CDR3 has 14 residues. Germline values: CDR1 MNHEY, CDR2 SMNVEV (reference sequence). J was trimmed by 4 bases and V by 3 bases; bases with no gene match: 5.

This chain connects TRBV18 to TRBJ1-1; no clear D gene. The CDR3 has 13 amino acids. Germline CDR1 is KGHSH and CDR2 is LQKENI. V gave up 5 bases and J gave up 4 bases, with 11 bases separating them. The CDR3 here is CASSTGRITEAFF. The CDR3, as DNA: TGTGCCAGCTCAACGGGGAGAATCACTGAAGCTTTCTTT.